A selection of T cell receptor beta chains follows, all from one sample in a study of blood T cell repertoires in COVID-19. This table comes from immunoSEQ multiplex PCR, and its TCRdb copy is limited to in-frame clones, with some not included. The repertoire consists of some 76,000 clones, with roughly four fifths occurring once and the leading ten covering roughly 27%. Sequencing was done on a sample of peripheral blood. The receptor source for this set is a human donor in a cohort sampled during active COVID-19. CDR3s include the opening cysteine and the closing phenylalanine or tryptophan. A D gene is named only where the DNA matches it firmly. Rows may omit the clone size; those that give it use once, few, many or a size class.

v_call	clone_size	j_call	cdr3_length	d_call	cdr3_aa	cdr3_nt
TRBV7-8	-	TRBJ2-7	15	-	CASSFKRTALYEQYF	TGTGCCAGCAGCTTCAAGAGGACAGCCCTCTACGAGCAGTACTTC
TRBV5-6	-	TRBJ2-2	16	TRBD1	CASSFGTGLITGELFF	TGTGCCAGCAGCTTCGGGACAGGGTTGATCACCGGGGAGCTGTTTTTT
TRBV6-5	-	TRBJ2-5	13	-	CASSVEVKETQYF	TGTGCCAGCAGCGTCGAGGTTAAAGAGACCCAGTACTTC
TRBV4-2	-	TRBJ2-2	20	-	CASSQERVRTSSWNTGELFF	TGTGCCAGCAGCCAAGAGAGGGTCAGAACGTCCTCTTGGAACACCGGGGAGCTGTTTTTT
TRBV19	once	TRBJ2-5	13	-	CASREANQETQYF	TGTGCCAGTAGGGAGGCCAACCAAGAGACCCAGTACTTC
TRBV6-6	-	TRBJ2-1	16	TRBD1	CASSRQGFSSYNEQFF	TGTGCCAGCAGTCGACAGGGTTTCAGCTCCTACAATGAGCAGTTCTTC
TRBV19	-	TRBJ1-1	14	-	CASKNWAANTEAFF	TGTGCCAGTAAAAATTGGGCAGCGAACACTGAAGCTTTCTTT
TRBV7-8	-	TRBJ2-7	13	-	CASSFAGLYEQYF	TGTGCCAGCAGCTTTGCAGGGCTCTACGAGCAGTACTTC
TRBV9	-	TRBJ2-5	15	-	CASSVFISSEETQYF	TGTGCCAGCAGCGTTTTTATAAGTAGTGAAGAGACCCAGTACTTC
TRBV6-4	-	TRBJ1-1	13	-	CASSVQENTEAFF	TGTGCCAGCAGTGTCCAGGAGAACACTGAAGCTTTCTTT
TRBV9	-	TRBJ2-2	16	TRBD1	CASSGQTGENTGELFF	TGTGCCAGCAGCGGGCAGACAGGGGAAAACACCGGGGAGCTGTTTTTT
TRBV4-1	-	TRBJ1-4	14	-	CASNSQESNEKLFF	TGCGCCAGCAACTCACAGGAGTCTAATGAAAAACTGTTTTTT
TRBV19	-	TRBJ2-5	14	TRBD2	CASSIVAGGETQYF	TGTGCCAGTAGTATAGTGGCGGGGGGGGAGACCCAGTACTTC
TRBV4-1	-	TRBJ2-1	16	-	CASSLSGGPSYNEQFF	TGCGCCAGCAGCCTATCCGGGGGGCCGAGTTACAATGAGCAGTTCTTC
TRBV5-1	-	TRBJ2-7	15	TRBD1	CASSRLGQGAYEQYF	TGCGCCAGCAGCCGATTGGGACAGGGGGCCTACGAGCAGTACTTC
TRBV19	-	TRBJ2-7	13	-	CASSFGHRYEQYF	TGTGCCAGTAGTTTTGGACATCGCTACGAGCAGTACTTC
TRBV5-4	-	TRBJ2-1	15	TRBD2	CASSRTSGGAYEQFF	TGTGCCAGCAGCAGGACTAGCGGGGGGGCCTATGAGCAGTTCTTC
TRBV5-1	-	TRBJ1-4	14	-	CASSFRGADEKLFF	TGCGCCAGCAGCTTCAGGGGCGCGGATGAAAAACTGTTTTTT
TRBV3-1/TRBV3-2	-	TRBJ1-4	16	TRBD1	CASSPGTGGENEKLFF	TGTGCCAGCAGCCCCGGGACAGGGGGCGAAAATGAAAAACTGTTTTTT
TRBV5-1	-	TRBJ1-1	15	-	CASSPEGQRGPEAFF	TGCGCCAGCAGCCCTGAAGGACAGCGTGGCCCTGAAGCTTTCTTT
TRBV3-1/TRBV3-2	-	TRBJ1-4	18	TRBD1	CASIQSTGGVVSNEKLFF	TGTGCCAGCATCCAATCAACAGGGGGGGTAGTGTCTAATGAAAAACTGTTTTTT
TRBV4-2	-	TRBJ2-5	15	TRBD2	CASSPVAGEVETQYF	TGTGCCAGCAGCCCTGTAGCGGGGGAAGTAGAGACCCAGTACTTC
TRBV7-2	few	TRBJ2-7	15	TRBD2	CASSLRLAGVYEQYF	TGTGCCAGCAGCTTACGACTAGCGGGGGTTTACGAGCAGTACTTC
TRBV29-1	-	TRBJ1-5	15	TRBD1	CSVDLGQGGNQPQHF	TGCAGCGTTGACCTTGGACAGGGGGGGAATCAGCCCCAGCATTTT